Below, 5 T cell receptor beta chains from the same sample are listed, as sequenced in a study of blood T cell repertoires in COVID-19. The table came from immunoSEQ multiplex PCR; TCRdb's copy has only in-frame clones and leaves some out. The sample consists of under 500,000 clones, 70% to 90% of them appearing once. The material sequenced was PBMCs or T cells enriched from blood (not recorded which). The receptors were gathered from a young woman with acute COVID-19.

The chain carries TRBV6-5 and TRBJ2-7; TRBD2 aligns across 7 bases. The CDR3 has 16 amino acids. Trimming removed 2 bases from V and 7 bases from J; junction bases left unmatched: 14. Germline-derived CDR1 and CDR2 are MNHEY and SVGAGI. The CDR3 spells CASSYHKGLHLFEQYF. The CDR3 bases are TGTGCCAGCAGTTACCACAAGGGACTACATTTATTTGAGCAGTACTTC.

DNA for the CDR3: TGTGCCAGTAGTATACCCGGGGACAGGGCTTCGGATGGCTACACCTTC. Translating it yields CASSIPGDRASDGYTF. The V call is TRBV19, the J call TRBJ1-2, with 9 bases aligning to TRBD1. The junction had 10 bases not matched to a gene; V was cut back by 2 bases and J by 6 bases. This CDR3 spans 16 amino acids. The germline CDR1 and CDR2 sequences are LNHDA and SQIVND (reference sequence). The variable domain in full, with the rest retrieved from reference TRBV19 and TRBJ1-2, is DGGITQSPKYLFRKEGQNVTLSCEQNLNHDAMYWYRQDPGQGLRLIYYSQIVNDFQKGDIAEGYSVSREKKESFPLTVTSAQKNPTAFYLCASSIPGDRASDGYTFGSGTRLTVV.

This sequence joins TRBV7-2 and TRBJ2-7, with unresolved D. The germline V and J ends were trimmed by 4 bases and 4 bases, with 8 bases remaining between them. The germline V gene encodes CDR1 SGHTA and CDR2 FQGNSA. This CDR3 spans 12 amino acids. The DNA for the CDR3 is TGTGCCAGCAGCTCGACTGGTTACGAGCAGTACTTC. Translation gives CASSSTGYEQYF.

The genes are TRBV12-3 or TRBV12-4 and TRBJ1-1, with unresolved D. Trimming stripped 6 bases from V and 5 bases from J, with 7 bases between. CDR3 length equals 11 residues. CDR3 DNA: TGTGCCAGCAGCCAACTGACTGAAGCTTTCTTT. As protein: CASSQLTEAFF.

This sequence joins TRBV12-5 and TRBJ2-1; 9 bases are shared with TRBD2. The J segment lost 9 bases and the V segment lost 5 bases, leaving 5 bases of the junction unmatched. Germline V gene lookup returns CDR1 LGHNT and CDR2 FRNRAP. CDR3 length: 13 amino acids. The CDR3 here is CASGPGLAGEQFF. The CDR3 DNA is TGTGCTAGTGGTCCGGGACTAGCAGGTGAGCAGTTCTTC.